These 7 T cell receptor beta chains were sequenced from one sample in a study of T cell changes during pregnancy in multiple sclerosis (dated by TCRdb to between 2019 and 2020). Receptors were amplified or captured by the immunoSEQ multiplex PCR assay. The table comes from immuneACCESS by way of TCRdb, which keeps in-frame sequences with V and J called. Part of the clones is missing from these tables; in studies checked, under half for an unresolved V gene and the rest for unknown reasons. The sample profile shows around 55,000 clones; over 80% of them were found once. 0.58% of the sample is in the top ten clones. Sequencing used CD4+ T cells from peripheral blood mononuclear cells, obtained in the first trimester of pregnancy. The source is a female donor with multiple sclerosis, enrolled in a pregnancy study.

The chain employs TRBV5-1 and TRBJ1-1, with D possibly matching TRBD1 (6 bases). The CDR3 is 15 residues long. The germline V gene has CDR1 SGHRS and CDR2 YFSETQ. Trimming took off 0 bases at V and 10 bases at J, with 19 bases between the two ends. CDR3 amino acids: CASSLESGRGFGAFF. As DNA, the CDR3 is TGCGCCAGCAGCTTGGAGTCTGGCAGGGGTTTTGGAGCTTTCTTT.

This sequence joins TRBV6-1 and TRBJ2-7, with 10 bases fitting TRBD1. Germline CDR1 reads MNHNS; CDR2 reads SASEGT. With 6 bases clipped from V and 5 bases from J, the junction kept 4 bases outside the gene matches. This CDR3 region has 13 residues. The DNA of the CDR3 is TGTGCCAGCAGACCGACAGGGGGCAACGAGCAGTACTTC. The encoded protein is CASRPTGGNEQYF.

J is TRBJ1-2 and V is TRBV29-1; 7 nucleotides agree with TRBD1. The CDR3 spans 13 residues. V gave up 5 bases and J gave up 4 bases; unmatched junction bases: 7. The germline V gene encodes CDR1 SQVTM and CDR2 ANQGSEA. The CDR3 loop reads CSVPGQLTYGYTF. The CDR3 DNA reads as TGCAGCGTTCCGGGACAGCTTACCTATGGCTACACCTTC.

V and J are TRBV7-8 and TRBJ2-1; D unresolved. Germline V lookup: CDR1 SGHVS, CDR2 FQNEAQ. V lost 5 bases to trimming and J lost 2 bases, with 19 bases between them. This CDR3 spans 17 amino acids. CDR3 in DNA: TGTGCCAGCAGCACCCCCTCGCGTTACGCTCCCTACAATGAGCAGTTCTTC. Residues: CASSTPSRYAPYNEQFF.

The chain employs TRBV19 and TRBJ1-1, with D tentatively TRBD1 (6 bases). CDR1 is LNHDA and CDR2 is SQIVND in the germline V gene (reference sequence). This CDR3 has 15 residues. Trimming took off 7 bases at V and 0 bases at J, with 15 bases between the two ends. CDR3 DNA: TGTGCCAGTACGACCCCGGGACATCTGAACACTGAAGCTTTCTTT. Residues: CASTTPGHLNTEAFF.

This chain links TRBV5-8 with TRBJ2-1; 8 bases map to TRBD2. Germline V lookup: CDR1 SGHTS, CDR2 YDEGEE. CDR3 length equals 13 residues. V shed 4 bases, J shed 6 bases, and the junction held 3 bases outside the gene matches. The CDR3 here is CASSPRGGNEQFF. In DNA, the CDR3 is TGTGCCAGCAGCCCTCGGGGGGGCAATGAGCAGTTCTTC.

The chain couples TRBV19 to TRBJ2-7; 13 nucleotides align to TRBD2. The germline CDR1 and CDR2 sequences are LNHDA and SQIVND (reference sequence). The trim removed 4 bases at V and 3 bases at J, leaving 6 bases unmatched. The CDR3 spans 16 residues. The CDR3 is CASSSRRLAGGYEQYF. CDR3 DNA sequence: TGTGCCAGTAGTAGCCGGCGACTAGCGGGGGGCTACGAGCAGTACTTC.